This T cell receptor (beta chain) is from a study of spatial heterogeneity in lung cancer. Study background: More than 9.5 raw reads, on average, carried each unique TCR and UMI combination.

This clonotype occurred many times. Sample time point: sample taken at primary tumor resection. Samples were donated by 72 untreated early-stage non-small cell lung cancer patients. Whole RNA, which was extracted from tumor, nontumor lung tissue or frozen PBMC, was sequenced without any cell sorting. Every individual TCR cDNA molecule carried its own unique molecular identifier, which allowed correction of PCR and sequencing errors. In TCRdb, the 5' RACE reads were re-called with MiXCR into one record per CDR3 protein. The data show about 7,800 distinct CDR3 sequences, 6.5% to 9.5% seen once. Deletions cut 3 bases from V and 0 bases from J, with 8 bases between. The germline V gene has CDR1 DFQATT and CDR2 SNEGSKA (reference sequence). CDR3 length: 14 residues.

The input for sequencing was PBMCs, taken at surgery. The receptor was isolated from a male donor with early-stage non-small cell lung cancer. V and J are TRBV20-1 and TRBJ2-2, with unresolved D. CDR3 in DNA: TGCAGTGCTAGGCGAGCCGCGAACACCGGGGAGCTGTTTTTT. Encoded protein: CSARRAANTGELFF.